These 25 T cell receptor beta chains originate from one sample sequenced in a study of cytomegalovirus exposure and HLA in healthy donors. The PCR was carried out with 60 Vbeta primers and 13 Jbeta primers. The assay was immunoSEQ multiplex PCR, and TCRdb's table has in-frame clones only and misses some. The sample holds about 170,000 clones. Sequenced sample: PBMCs. The receptor source for this set is a woman aged 55-70 years in good health and CMV-seronegative.

The J gene is TRBJ2-3, the V gene TRBV7-9; 7 bases agree with TRBD1. The CDR3 has 15 residues. After removal of 3 bases from V and 2 bases from J, the junction contained 5 bases not matched to a gene. From germline, CDR1 is SEHNR and CDR2 FQNEAQ (reference sequence). CDR3 sequence: CASSFDRGPTDTQYF. DNA of the CDR3: TGTGCCAGCAGCTTCGATAGGGGGCCCACAGATACGCAGTATTTT.

V and J are TRBV5-8 and TRBJ1-2; D is ambiguous. The CDR3 is 14 residues long. V lost 2 bases, J lost 0 bases, and 8 bases lay in between. CDR1 and CDR2 from the germline V gene are SGHTS and YDEGEE. Here the CDR3 reads CASSFGRTNYGYTF. In DNA, the CDR3 is TGTGCCAGCAGCTTCGGCAGGACTAACTATGGCTACACCTTC.

J is TRBJ1-4 and V is TRBV18; 10 bases are shared with TRBD1. The germline V gene has CDR1 KGHSH and CDR2 LQKENI. J gave up 4 bases and V 1 base, and 0 bases lay outside the gene matches. This CDR3 has 15 residues. CDR3 sequence: CASSPRDRGNEKLFF. The CDR3 DNA is TGTGCCAGCTCACCACGGGACAGGGGTAATGAAAAACTGTTTTTT.

V gene TRBV9 combines with J gene TRBJ1-2; tentatively, D is TRBD1 (5 bases). CDR3 length: 13 amino acids. Germline V gene lookup returns CDR1 SGDLS and CDR2 YYNGEE. V lost 2 bases, J lost 8 bases, and 13 bases lay in between. CDR3 DNA sequence: TGTGCCAGCAGCGTTGGCCAGGGTCTAGGCTACACCTTC. This codes for CASSVGQGLGYTF. Variable domain in full (rest from reference TRBV9 and TRBJ1-2): DSGVTQTPKHLITATGQRVTLRCSPRSGDLSVYWYQQSLDQGLQFLIQYYNGEERAKGNILERFSAQQFPDLHSELNLSSLELGDSALYFCASSVGQGLGYTFGSGTRLTVV.

The chain couples TRBV7-2 to TRBJ2-3; the match to TRBD1 covers 8 bases. V lost 5 bases to trimming and J lost 5 bases; unmatched junction nucleotides: 9. The V gene's germline CDR1 is SGHTA and CDR2 FQGNSA. The CDR3 is 15 residues long. The CDR3 is CASSVGQGGGDTQYF. CDR3 nucleotide sequence: TGTGCCAGCAGCGTAGGACAGGGCGGAGGAGATACGCAGTATTTT. Full variable domain (missing parts from reference TRBV7-2 and TRBJ2-3): GAGVSQSPSNKVTEKGKDVELRCDPISGHTALYWYRQSLGQGLEFLIYFQGNSAPDKSGLPSDRFSAERTGGSVSTLTIQRTQQEDSAVYLCASSVGQGGGDTQYFGPGTRLTVL.

The V call is TRBV7-3, the J call TRBJ2-3; the match to TRBD2 covers 7 bases. CDR1 is SGHTA, CDR2 FQGTGA, per germline. The CDR3 loop spans 18 amino acids. Trimming at V came to 1 base and at J to 0 bases, leaving 10 bases not matched to a gene. The CDR3 sequence is CASSLNRASGKSTDTQYF. The CDR3 region has the DNA TGTGCCAGCAGCTTAAATCGAGCTAGCGGCAAGAGCACAGATACGCAGTATTTT.

The genes are TRBV9 and TRBJ1-6; D possibly corresponds to TRBD1 (5 bases). This CDR3 has 14 amino acids. CDR1 is SGDLS and CDR2 is YYNGEE in the germline V gene. The ends were cut back, 5 bases at V and 5 bases at J, with 11 bases in the middle. The CDR3 nucleotides are TGTGCCAGCAGTACCGGGACTAATAATTCACCCCTCCACTTT. The encoded protein is CASSTGTNNSPLHF. Filled out from reference TRBV9 and TRBJ1-6, the complete variable domain reads DSGVTQTPKHLITATGQRVTLRCSPRSGDLSVYWYQQSLDQGLQFLIQYYNGEERAKGNILERFSAQQFPDLHSELNLSSLELGDSALYFCASSTGTNNSPLHFGNGTRLTVT.

V usage is TRBV15 and J usage is TRBJ1-3, with 9 bases fitting TRBD1. The V gene's germline CDR1 is LNHNV and CDR2 YYDKDF (reference sequence). This CDR3 has 18 amino acids. J lost 3 bases, V lost 4 bases, and 13 bases had no gene match. The CDR3 sequence is CATSTPRGDRGVGNTIYF. The CDR3 region has the DNA TGTGCCACCAGCACCCCACGGGGCGACAGGGGGGTTGGAAACACCATATATTTT.

The V gene is TRBV30, the J gene TRBJ1-1; D uncertain. CDR1 and CDR2 from the germline V gene are GTSNPN and SVGIG (reference sequence). Trimming removed 5 bases from V and 0 bases from J, with 10 bases in between. This CDR3 has 13 residues. DNA of the CDR3: TGTGCCTGGGGTCTCAGTCTGAACACTGAAGCTTTCTTT. Translating it yields CAWGLSLNTEAFF.

The chain uses TRBV7-2 and TRBJ2-1; D is ambiguous. The length of the CDR3 is 13 residues. Trimming left V 3 bases short and J 0 bases short, with 3 bases between. The germline gives CDR1 SGHTA, CDR2 FQGNSA. This CDR3 reads CASSFNSYNEQFF. CDR3 DNA sequence: TGTGCCAGCAGCTTCAACTCCTACAATGAGCAGTTCTTC.

The V gene is TRBV5-4, the J gene TRBJ1-6; 8 bases match TRBD1. Trimming took 3 bases from V and 7 from J; bases not matched to a gene: 6. Germline V gene data show CDR1 as SGHNT and CDR2 as YYREEE (reference sequence). CDR3 length equals 15 residues. CDR3 residues: CASSSRTGRNSPLHF. The CDR3 nucleotides read TGTGCCAGCAGCTCGAGGACAGGGAGGAATTCACCCCTCCACTTT.

The chain joins TRBV4-3 to TRBJ2-7, with D possibly being TRBD2 (6 bases). CDR1 and CDR2 (germline): LGHNA, YSLEER. The ends were cut back, 4 bases at V and 5 bases at J, with 15 bases in the middle. The CDR3 is 14 residues long. The CDR3 region is CASSLWTRDHEQYF. In DNA form, the CDR3 reads TGCGCCAGCAGCCTCTGGACGCGGGACCACGAGCAGTACTTC.

V is TRBV7-2 and J is TRBJ1-5; TRBD1 matches at 11 bases. The CDR3 spans 16 residues. Losses at the gene ends were 0 bases for V and 6 bases for J; bases not matched to a gene: 4. Germline V lookup: CDR1 SGHTA, CDR2 FQGNSA. The CDR3 bases are TGTGCCAGCAGCTTAGCCTGGGACAGGGGGACTCAGCCCCAGCATTTT. Amino acid sequence: CASSLAWDRGTQPQHF.

V gene TRBV4-1 combines with J gene TRBJ1-1; tentatively, D is TRBD1 (6 bases). V was shortened by 2 bases and J by 4 bases, with 11 bases between the two germline ends. Germline V gene data show CDR1 as MGHRA and CDR2 as YSYEKL. The CDR3 has 14 residues. In DNA, the CDR3 is TGCGCCAGCAGCCAATACGACAGGATCACTGAAGCTTTCTTT. Amino acid sequence: CASSQYDRITEAFF.

The rearrangement uses TRBV5-6 and TRBJ1-1; D is perhaps TRBD1 (6 bases). V was shortened by 4 bases and J by 10 bases, with 14 bases between the two germline ends. The CDR3 runs 12 residues. Germline CDR1 SGHDT, CDR2 YYEEEE. The CDR3 region is CASSPGGIGAFF. The DNA of the CDR3 is TGTGCCAGCAGCCCGGGGGGCATAGGAGCTTTCTTT.

This rearrangement joins TRBV7-7 to TRBJ2-5; TRBD2 matches at 9 bases. CDR3 length: 14 amino acids. Trimming removed 5 bases from V and 7 bases from J; junction bases left unmatched: 8. Germline assignment: CDR1 SSHAT and CDR2 FNYEAQ (reference sequence). Here the CDR3 DNA reads TGTGCCAGCAGCCCCCTGCGGGGGGGCGGGACCCAGTACTTC. Translating gives CASSPLRGGGTQYF. Full variable domain (remainder filled in from reference TRBV7-7 and TRBJ2-5): GAGVSQSPRYKVTKRGQDVTLRCDPISSHATLYWYQQALGQGPEFLTYFNYEAQPDKSGLPSDRFSAERPEGSISTLTIQRTEQRDSAMYRCASSPLRGGGTQYFGPGTRLLVL.

The rearrangement links TRBV29-1 to TRBJ1-2, with TRBD1 as a possible D gene (6 bases). V was clipped by 3 bases and J by 8 bases, with 13 bases between them. Germline CDR1 SQVTM, CDR2 ANQGSEA. The CDR3 has 12 residues. The CDR3 nucleotides read TGCAGCGTTGATTTCGGACAGAGGGGCTACACCTTC. This gives the protein CSVDFGQRGYTF.

The chain joins TRBV7-9 to TRBJ2-3; 13 bases are shared with TRBD2. The V and J ends lost 6 bases and 2 bases, in that order; junction bases with no gene match: 8. Germline values: CDR1 SEHNR, CDR2 FQNEAQ (reference sequence). The CDR3 extends over 17 amino acids. CDR3 protein: CASSRGLAGLFTDTQYF. The CDR3 coding sequence is TGTGCCAGCAGTCGGGGACTAGCGGGGCTCTTCACAGATACGCAGTATTTT.

Turning to this clone: Other nucleotide sequences in the sample specify the same CDR3. The chain employs TRBV7-3 and TRBJ1-3; 7 bases map to TRBD1. In germline, CDR1 is SGHTA, CDR2 FQGTGA. After removal of 3 bases from V and 0 bases from J, the junction contained 2 bases not matched to a gene. The CDR3 has 15 residues. CDR3 loop: CASSFSGGSGNTIYF. DNA for the CDR3: TGTGCCAGCAGCTTTTCAGGGGGCTCTGGAAACACCATATATTTT.

The genes are TRBV7-6 and TRBJ1-2; D gene unclear. CDR3 length: 13 amino acids. CDR1 is SGHVS, CDR2 FNYEAQ, per germline. V gave up 5 bases and J gave up 2 bases, with 9 bases separating them. The CDR3 nucleotides read TGTGCCAGCAGCCCTGACACGAACTATGGCTACACCTTC. Protein: CASSPDTNYGYTF.

This sequence joins TRBV15 and TRBJ1-2, with D hard to call. The germline V gene has CDR1 LNHNV and CDR2 YYDKDF (reference sequence). The CDR3 extends over 13 amino acids. V gave up 0 bases and J gave up 3 bases, with 5 bases separating them. CDR3 DNA sequence: TGTGCCACCAGCAGAGATAGCTACTATGGCTACACCTTC. Its protein is CATSRDSYYGYTF. Full variable domain (outside the CDR3, taken from reference TRBV15 and TRBJ1-2): DAMVIQNPRYQVTQFGKPVTLSCSQTLNHNVMYWYQQKSSQAPKLLFHYYDKDFNNEADTPDNFQSRRPNTSFCFLDIRSPGLGDTAMYLCATSRDSYYGYTFGSGTRLTVV.

This chain links TRBV28 with TRBJ1-5; 8 bases align to TRBD1. The CDR3 is 14 amino acids. Germline CDR1 reads MDHEN; CDR2 reads SYDVKM. After removal of 6 bases from V and 6 bases from J, the junction contained 7 bases not matched to a gene. CDR3 coding DNA: TGTGCCAGCAGCTGGACAGGGCACGGTCAGCCCCAGCATTTT. Encoded protein: CASSWTGHGQPQHF.

The J gene is TRBJ1-1, the V gene TRBV19; 7 positions match TRBD1. The CDR3 consists of 17 residues. V dropped 7 bases and J dropped 1; count of bases not matched to a gene: 15. Germline V gene sequence: CDR1 LNHDA, CDR2 SQIVND (reference sequence). CDR3 amino acids: CASILKPWGTANTEAFF. The DNA for the CDR3 is TGTGCCAGTATCCTTAAACCCTGGGGGACAGCGAACACTGAAGCTTTCTTT.

This chain joins TRBV9 and TRBJ1-6; D gene unclear. Per germline, CDR1 SGDLS and CDR2 YYNGEE. The CDR3 has 13 residues. V lost 0 bases and J 7 bases, leaving 5 bases between the germline ends. The CDR3 DNA is TGTGCCAGCAGCGTAGGCCAGAATTCACCCCTCCACTTT. It is translated as CASSVGQNSPLHF. The complete variable domain, with remaining parts taken from reference TRBV9 and TRBJ1-6, reads DSGVTQTPKHLITATGQRVTLRCSPRSGDLSVYWYQQSLDQGLQFLIQYYNGEERAKGNILERFSAQQFPDLHSELNLSSLELGDSALYFCASSVGQNSPLHFGNGTRLTVT.

The gene calls are TRBV19 and TRBJ1-5; 7 bases match TRBD1. From germline, CDR1 is LNHDA and CDR2 SQIVND (reference sequence). With 5 bases clipped from V and 6 bases from J, the junction kept 7 bases outside the gene matches. CDR3 length: 14 amino acids. CDR3 coding DNA: TGTGCCAGTAGTTTAAAGGGGGCGGTTCAGCCCCAGCATTTT. It specifies CASSLKGAVQPQHF.